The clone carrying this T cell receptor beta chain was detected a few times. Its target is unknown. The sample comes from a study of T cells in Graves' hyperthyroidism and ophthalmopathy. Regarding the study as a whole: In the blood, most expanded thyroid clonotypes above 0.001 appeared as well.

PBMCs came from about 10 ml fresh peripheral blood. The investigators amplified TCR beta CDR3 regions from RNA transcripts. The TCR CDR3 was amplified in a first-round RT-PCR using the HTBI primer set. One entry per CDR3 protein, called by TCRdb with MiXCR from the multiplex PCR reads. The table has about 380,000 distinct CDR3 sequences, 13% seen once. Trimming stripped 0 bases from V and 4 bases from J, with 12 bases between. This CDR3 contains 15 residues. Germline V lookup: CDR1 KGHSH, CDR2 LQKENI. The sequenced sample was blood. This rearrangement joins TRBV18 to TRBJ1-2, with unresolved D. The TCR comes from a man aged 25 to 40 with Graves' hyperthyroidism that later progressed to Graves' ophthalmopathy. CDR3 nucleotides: TGTGCCAGCTCACCACCGGAACTAACGGGCTATGGCTACACCTTC. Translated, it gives CASSPPELTGYGYTF.